The rows below give T cell receptor beta chains drawn from one sample of a study of T cell responses to AZD1222 COVID-19 vaccine. Generated by immunoSEQ multiplex PCR, the TCRdb table keeps only in-frame clones and is missing some. The table lists about 83,000 clones, about nine tenths of them singletons. The sequenced sample was peripheral blood, obtained on day 0 of MenACWY control vaccination. The receptors here all came from an adult in good health. Both conserved end residues are part of each CDR3. Fields, in order: V gene, D gene, CDR3 protein. The D gene is left open where the match is weak.

TRBV6-6 | - | CASSWPGENTGELFF
TRBV4-2 | TRBD1 | CASSLNSGTGGNSPLHF
TRBV4-1 | TRBD1 | CASSQDQRSTGKFSPLHF
TRBV2 | TRBD2 | CASSPRRTPGTSGRAVVLGQFF
TRBV6-1 | - | CASSEKGGTSPSYYEQYF
TRBV6-2/TRBV6-3 | - | CASSSPAEKLFF
TRBV5-1 | - | CASSLDHF
TRBV13 | - | CASSPSGDSYNEQFF
TRBV1 | - | CTSSQGKREGREQYF
TRBV7-9 | TRBD1 | CASSLGGGEAFF
TRBV5-1 | - | CASSLGGMTLDTQYF
TRBV28 | TRBD1 | CASSLGQGSGYTF
TRBV9 | - | CASSGGKYSHTGELFF
TRBV25-1 | TRBD1 | CASSESGGGNQPQHF
TRBV7-2 | - | CASSLGPLGNTEAFF
TRBV5-4 | TRBD1 | CASSQGGSPLHF
TRBV12-3/TRBV12-4 | TRBD1 | CASSFRQGDGYTF
TRBV18 | - | CASSPGAQETQYF
TRBV3-1/TRBV3-2 | - | CASSHTGAGYNEQFF
TRBV9 | TRBD1 | CASRITGDKASNEQFF
TRBV7-2 | - | CASSLGGMNYGYTF
TRBV6-6 | TRBD2 | CASSYDSGRARNEQYF
TRBV9 | TRBD1 | CASRRTGISNYGYTF
TRBV19 | - | CASASGGHSYEQYF
TRBV7-9 | TRBD1 | CASSLASRDRRYEQYF
TRBV27 | - | CASSLLAGANVLTF
TRBV19 | - | CASSIREGNQPQHF
TRBV3-1/TRBV3-2 | - | CASSQDQGPYEQYF
TRBV3-1/TRBV3-2 | - | CASSREGGAGTEAFF
TRBV3-1/TRBV3-2 | TRBD2 | CASSQSVRGGRTYNEQFF
TRBV7-9 | TRBD1 | CASSPPGGGPLHF
TRBV30 | TRBD2 | CAWKGTTDTGELFF
TRBV7-8 | TRBD2 | CASSLYSGSYNEQFF
TRBV5-1 | - | CASSLDSPRNEQFF
TRBV6-5 | TRBD2 | CASSTGLAPDTQYF
TRBV28 | TRBD1 | CASSGDRAGYTF
TRBV2 | - | CAILGGQGSKDTQYF
TRBV6-5 | TRBD1 | CASSIGQGQLKAFF
TRBV6-5 | - | CASTHDSYGYTF
TRBV6-9 | TRBD1 | CASSSTGGGTEAFF
TRBV5-4 | - | CASSLNHREETQYF
TRBV14 | TRBD1 | CASSQGSQGVANTEAFF
TRBV6-4 | TRBD2 | CASSDSAREGWNEQFF
TRBV15 | TRBD2 | CATSRANAGAQETQYF
TRBV15 | TRBD2 | CATSRDLGMGAGGTTYEQYF
TRBV7-2 | TRBD2 | CASSFRGRDPDTQYF
TRBV10-2 | - | CATKGAENTEAFF
TRBV4-3 | - | CASSPGGNYGYTF
TRBV10-3 | - | CAISGTGGAGELFF
TRBV20-1 | TRBD2 | CSASPPWTSNDEQFF
TRBV6-5 | - | CASSRQLNEKLFF
TRBV6-6 | TRBD1 | CASSYGQGMSAFF
TRBV4-3 | - | CASSQEPIANTGELFF
TRBV27 | - | CASSSSGTEQFF